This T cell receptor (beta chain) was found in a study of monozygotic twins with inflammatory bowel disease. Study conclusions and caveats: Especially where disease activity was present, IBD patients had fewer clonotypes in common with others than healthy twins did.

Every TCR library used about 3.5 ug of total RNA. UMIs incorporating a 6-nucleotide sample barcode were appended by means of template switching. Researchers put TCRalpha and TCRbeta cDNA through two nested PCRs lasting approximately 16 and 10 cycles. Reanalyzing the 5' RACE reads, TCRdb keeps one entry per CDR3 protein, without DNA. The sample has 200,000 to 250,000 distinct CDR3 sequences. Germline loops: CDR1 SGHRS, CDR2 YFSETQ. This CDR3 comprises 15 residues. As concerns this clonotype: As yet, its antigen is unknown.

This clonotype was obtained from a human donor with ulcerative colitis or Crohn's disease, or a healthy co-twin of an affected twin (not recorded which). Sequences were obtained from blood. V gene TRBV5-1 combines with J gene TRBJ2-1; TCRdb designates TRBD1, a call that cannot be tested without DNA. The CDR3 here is CASSSRQGAGYEQFF.